This TCR beta chain is from a study of T cell responses to AZD1222 COVID-19 vaccine. Findings and limits, study-wide: Baseline seropositives among AZD1222 recipients totaled only 5 to 7. Nearly half of the spike-specific TCRs reportedly recognize variant regions that carry no mutations. Donors were mostly white British, more females; clonal diversity possibly underestimated.

Assay: immunoSEQ multiplex PCR; the TCRdb copy retains only in-frame clones and omits some. This table has some 140,000 clones, approximately 88% appearing once. In this sample, this clone turned up once. Its target is not known. The CDR3 runs 16 residues. The germline V gene has CDR1 SGHRS and CDR2 YFSETQ. After removal of 0 bases from V and 2 bases from J, the junction contained 3 bases not matched to a gene. The sequencing here drew on peripheral blood, taken on day 0 of AZD1222 vaccination. The clonotype originates from an adult in good health. The chain uses TRBV5-1 and TRBJ2-3; 10 bases agree with TRBD2. The CDR3, as DNA: TGCGCCAGCAGCTTGGCCAGCGGGGGGGCCACAGATACGCAGTATTTT. This sequence encodes CASSLASGGATDTQYF.